What follows are 16 T cell receptor beta chains derived from one specimen sequenced in a study of CD8 T cells in ankylosing spondylitis. General study findings and limits: Ankylosing spondylitis blood appeared to be characterized by a TCR beta motif of eight highly homologous variants.

The antigens for these receptors are not known. TCRdb re-analysed the 5' RACE reads in MiXCR, keeping a single row per CDR3 protein. The sample has hundreds of thousands of distinct CDR3 sequences; 25% to 30% are singletons. Specimen: blood, either unsorted or a sorted T cell fraction (not recorded which). Every receptor here comes from a male donor with ankylosing spondylitis.

The DNA for the CDR3 is TGCGCCAGCAGCCAAGTCGTGGTGTTGGACAGCTATGAGCAGTTCTTC. Protein sequence: CASSQVVVLDSYEQFF. The rearrangement links TRBV4-1 to TRBJ2-1, with D possibly matching TRBD1 (6 bases). CDR1 is MGHRA and CDR2 is YSYEKL in the germline V gene. The CDR3 covers 16 residues. V dropped 1 base and J dropped 8 bases, with 18 bases sitting between them.

This clonotype was seen only a few times. The rearrangement joins TRBV2 to TRBJ2-1; 13 nucleotides line up with TRBD2. CDR3 length: 13 amino acids. Germline values: CDR1 SNHLY, CDR2 FYNNEI. Germline trimming cut 3 bases from V and 15 bases from J; bases unmatched to any gene: 5. The chain's CDR3 is CASSEGLAGFGFF. The CDR3 bases are TGTGCCAGCAGTGAGGGACTAGCGGGATTTGGGTTCTTC.

V is TRBV11-2 and J is TRBJ2-3; perhaps D is TRBD1 or TRBD2 (5 bases each). The CDR3 extends over 15 amino acids. In germline, CDR1 is SGHAT, CDR2 FQNNGV. Deletions cut 0 bases from V and 4 bases from J, with 11 bases between. DNA for the CDR3: TGTGCCAGCAGCTTAGACCCAGGGACGGCAGATACGCAGTATTTT. Its protein product is CASSLDPGTADTQYF. Looking up the rest from reference TRBV11-2 and TRBJ2-3 gives the full variable domain: EAGVAQSPRYKIIEKRQSVAFWCNPISGHATLYWYQQILGQGPKLLIQFQNNGVVDDSQLPKDRFSAERLKGVDSTLKIQPAKLEDSAVYLCASSLDPGTADTQYFGPGTRLTVL.

This clonotype was counted only a few times. V gene TRBV18 combines with J gene TRBJ1-2; D is possibly TRBD1 (5 bases). The CDR3 is made up of 15 amino acids. Germline CDR1 and CDR2: KGHSH and LQKENI. V lost 1 base and J lost 4, with 13 bases in between. The CDR3 sequence is CASSPLTQAAYGYTF. The CDR3 DNA is TGTGCCAGCTCACCACTGACACAGGCCGCCTATGGCTACACCTTC. Complete variable domain (other parts from reference TRBV18 and TRBJ1-2): NAGVMQNPRHLVRRRGQEARLRCSPMKGHSHVYWYRQLPEEGLKFMVYLQKENIIDESGMPKERFSAEFPKEGPSILRIQQVVRGDSAAYFCASSPLTQAAYGYTFGSGTRLTVV.

This clonotype was counted between two and nine times. This chain links TRBV10-2 with TRBJ2-1, with 13 bases that match TRBD2. V lost 4 bases and J lost 9; bases outside the gene matches: 3. The CDR3 extends over 14 amino acids. Germline V CDR1 and CDR2: WSHSY, SAAADI. The CDR3 is CASSGTSGRSEQFF. As DNA, the CDR3 is TGCGCCAGCAGTGGGACTAGCGGGAGAAGTGAGCAGTTCTTC.

V gene TRBV20-1 combines with J gene TRBJ2-5; 12 nucleotides match TRBD2. The CDR3 covers 13 residues. The V segment lost 5 bases and the J segment 5 bases; nucleotides outside the gene matches: 3. CDR1 is DFQATT and CDR2 is SNEGSKA in the germline V gene (reference sequence). The CDR3 nucleotides read TGCAGTGCTCCCGGGACTAGCGGGGAGACCCAGTACTTC. Its protein product is CSAPGTSGETQYF.

This clonotype came up a few times. The V call is TRBV5-1, the J call TRBJ2-1, with D maybe TRBD1 (5 bases). The CDR3 loop spans 14 amino acids. Trimming removed 0 bases from V and 4 bases from J, with 8 bases in between. Germline V gene lookup returns CDR1 SGHRS and CDR2 YFSETQ. CDR3 sequence (DNA): TGCGCCAGCAGCTTGGCACAGGAATACAATGAGCAGTTCTTC. Protein sequence: CASSLAQEYNEQFF.

This clonotype was detected many times. The chain is built from TRBV5-1 and TRBJ1-1, with D possibly matching TRBD1 (6 bases). CDR3 length: 14 residues. Trimming stripped 4 bases from V and 0 bases from J, with 10 bases between. From germline, CDR1 is SGHRS and CDR2 YFSETQ. The CDR3 region has the DNA TGCGCCAGCAGCACGGACAGCATGAACACTGAAGCTTTCTTT. Translating gives CASSTDSMNTEAFF.

This clonotype was detected a few times. The rearrangement joins TRBV29-1 to TRBJ1-5; D gene uncertain. The CDR3 is made up of 12 amino acids. Trimming cost V 7 bases and J 3 bases, with 10 bases left between them. Germline V CDR1 and CDR2: SQVTM, ANQGSEA. Here the CDR3 DNA reads TGCAGCGCCTTGCCGCACAATCAGCCCCAGCATTTT. This encodes CSALPHNQPQHF.

J is TRBJ1-1 and V is TRBV5-1, with D possibly TRBD1 on 5 matching bases. The V gene lost 4 bases and the J gene lost 0 bases, with 16 bases spanning the gap. The CDR3 covers 16 residues. Germline CDR1 SGHRS, CDR2 YFSETQ. In DNA form, the CDR3 reads TGCGCCAGCAGCCTGACGGGGGGTTCTATGAACACTGAAGCTTTCTTT. Residues: CASSLTGGSMNTEAFF.

The chain is built from TRBV6-5 and TRBJ2-3, with TRBD1 matching 8 bases. The V and J ends lost 2 bases and 1 base, in that order; junction bases with no gene match: 14. The CDR3 is 19 amino acids. The germline V gene encodes CDR1 MNHEY and CDR2 SVGAGI. The CDR3 DNA reads as TGTGCCAGCAGTTACCCGTTCGGACAGGGCGTGGTAGGCACAGATACGCAGTATTTT. Residues: CASSYPFGQGVVGTDTQYF.

This clonotype has at least ten counts. The chain employs TRBV5-1 and TRBJ2-1; D is ambiguous. The V end lost 0 bases, the J end lost 9 bases, and 10 bases lay between the germline ends. The CDR3 is 13 amino acids. Germline CDR1 and CDR2: SGHRS and YFSETQ. CDR3 nucleotides: TGCGCCAGCAGCTTGGCCGACGTAGGTGAGCAGTTCTTC. Encoded protein: CASSLADVGEQFF.

This clonotype was seen a single time. The rearrangement links TRBV3-1 to TRBJ2-3, with 10 bases lining up with TRBD2. The germline CDR1 and CDR2 sequences are LGHDT and YNNKEL (reference sequence). V shed 4 bases and J 0 bases; nucleotides not matched to a gene: 10. The CDR3 contains 18 residues. CDR3 residues: CASSPWGSGRASTDTQYF. The CDR3 DNA reads as TGTGCCAGCAGCCCGTGGGGAAGCGGGAGGGCAAGCACAGATACGCAGTATTTT.

V gene TRBV7-9 combines with J gene TRBJ1-1; D might be TRBD1 (6 bases). V dropped 6 bases and J dropped 0 bases, with 11 bases sitting between them. CDR1 SEHNR and CDR2 FQNEAQ come from the germline V gene (reference sequence). This CDR3 has 14 residues. CDR3 residues: CASSRQDLNTEAFF. CDR3 bases: TGTGCCAGCAGTCGACAGGACCTGAACACTGAAGCTTTCTTT.

This clonotype was seen many times. The genes are TRBV24-1 and TRBJ2-1, with 8 bases fitting TRBD2. J lost 2 bases, V lost 9 bases, and 8 bases had no gene match. The CDR3 runs 15 residues. Germline assignment: CDR1 KGHDR and CDR2 SFDVKD. CDR3 in amino acids: CATARSGSTYNEQFF. The CDR3 DNA sequence: TGTGCCACCGCTAGAAGCGGGAGCACCTACAATGAGCAGTTCTTC.

This clonotype has only a few counts. The chain carries TRBV12-3 or TRBV12-4 and TRBJ2-7; D remains unclear. The CDR3 length is 15 residues. Trimming cost V 1 base and J 5 bases, with 15 bases left between them. CDR3 coding DNA: TGTGCCAGCAGTTTAGGGTTGGTAGAAGACGACGAGCAGTACTTC. Translated, it gives CASSLGLVEDDEQYF.